Below are 30 T cell receptor beta chains sequenced from a single sample in a study of Graves' ophthalmopathy and Graves' hyperthyroidism. The authors amplified TCR beta CDR3 regions, and they did so from RNA transcripts for repertoire sequencing. Amplification began with first-round RT-PCR using HTBI primers, then second-round multiplex PCR was performed. TCRdb recomputed calls from the multiplex PCR reads with MiXCR, one row per CDR3 protein. The profile shows under 250,000 distinct CDR3 sequences, less than 30% of them singletons. The sequenced material came from peripheral blood. Receptors were obtained from a middle-aged man with Graves' ophthalmopathy.

This clonotype was recorded many times. The chain has TRBV12-3 or TRBV12-4 and TRBJ2-5; D possibly corresponds to TRBD1 (6 bases). With 3 bases removed from V and 2 bases from J, the gap between germline ends came to 10 bases. This CDR3 contains 14 residues. CDR3 bases: TGTGCCAGCAGTTTGACAGGCCCACAAGAGACCCAGTACTTC. It translates to CASSLTGPQETQYF.

This clonotype was counted ten times or more. The J gene is TRBJ2-2, the V gene TRBV29-1; 9 bases are shared with TRBD1. Germline-derived CDR1 and CDR2 are SQVTM and ANQGSEA. This CDR3 region has 15 residues. Unmatched junction bases numbered 9, after V lost 7 bases and J lost 3 bases. CDR3 amino acids: CSGRGTGFDTGELFF. The CDR3 region has the DNA TGCAGCGGGAGAGGGACAGGGTTTGACACCGGGGAGCTGTTTTTT.

This clonotype has a count of ten or more. One junction end does not reproduce the germline sequence, and a read error may be involved. The chain combines TRBV19 with TRBJ2-5; perhaps TRBD1 as D (5 bases). The germline CDR1 and CDR2 sequences are LNHDA and SQIVND (reference sequence). The CDR3 sequence is 15 residues long. The CDR3 region has the DNA TGTGCCAGTAGCATAGTCCCCAGGGAAAAGGAGACCCAGTACTTC. Translated: CASSIVPREKETQYF.

The sample holds many counts of this clonotype. The V gene is TRBV12-3 or TRBV12-4, the J gene TRBJ2-7; D uncertain. The CDR3 covers 13 residues. V was pared by 6 bases and J by 3 bases, with 12 bases between. CDR3: CASRAPGSYEQYF. CDR3 bases: TGTGCCAGCAGGGCCCCCGGAAGCTACGAGCAGTACTTC.

This clonotype was counted at least ten times. The genes are TRBV12-3 or TRBV12-4 and TRBJ1-5; 7 bases agree with TRBD1. Trimming cost V 5 bases and J 4 bases; bases outside gene matches: 5. The CDR3 is 14 amino acids. CDR3: CASSGLTGNQPQHF. In DNA form, the CDR3 reads TGTGCCAGCAGTGGTCTGACAGGGAATCAGCCCCAGCATTTT.

There are many counts of this clonotype. The chain is built from TRBV5-6 and TRBJ1-5; the D is unclear. V was pared by 4 bases and J by 6 bases, with 17 bases between. Germline assignment: CDR1 SGHDT and CDR2 YYEEEE. This CDR3 region has 15 residues. CDR3 amino acids: CASSGNGPGSQPQHF. CDR3 coding DNA: TGTGCCAGCAGCGGGAACGGACCTGGAAGTCAGCCCCAGCATTTT. Supplemented by reference TRBV5-6 and TRBJ1-5, the full variable domain reads DAGVTQSPTHLIKTRGQQVTLRCSPKSGHDTVSWYQQALGQGPQFIFQYYEEEERQRGNFPDRFSGHQFPNYSSELNVNALLLGDSALYLCASSGNGPGSQPQHFGDGTRLSIL.

The sample holds many counts of this clonotype. The rearrangement joins TRBV19 to TRBJ1-5; D remains ambiguous. V was clipped by 5 bases and J by 4 bases, with 9 bases between them. Germline CDR1 is LNHDA and CDR2 is SQIVND (reference sequence). The CDR3 is 13 residues long. The CDR3, as DNA: TGTGCCAGTAGTCTGGGTCCGAATCAGCCCCAGCATTTT. Amino acid sequence: CASSLGPNQPQHF.

This chain connects TRBV12-3 or TRBV12-4 to TRBJ2-5; 12 nucleotides match TRBD2. This CDR3 has 14 residues. V lost 6 bases to trimming and J lost 6 bases; unmatched junction nucleotides: 5. The CDR3 DNA reads as TGTGCCAGCAGGACTAGCGGGAGCAGAAAGACCCAGTACTTC. Encoded protein: CASRTSGSRKTQYF.

This clonotype was observed at least ten times. The chain combines TRBV7-3 with TRBJ2-7; D is possibly TRBD1 (5 bases). Per germline, CDR1 SGHTA and CDR2 FQGTGA. The CDR3 runs 14 residues. The V end lost 5 bases, the J end lost 6 bases, and 17 bases lay between the germline ends. The CDR3 reads CASSPASGGAEQYF. The CDR3 nucleotides read TGTGCCAGCAGCCCCGCCTCAGGTGGGGCCGAGCAGTACTTC.

In this sample, this clonotype turned up many times. The rearrangement uses TRBV4-3 and TRBJ2-6; D remains ambiguous. Germline V lookup: CDR1 LGHNA, CDR2 YSLEER. This CDR3 spans 18 amino acids. The V end lost 0 bases, the J end lost 0 bases, and 12 bases lay between the germline ends. DNA for the CDR3: TGCGCCAGCAGCCAAGAACTATTCCTGTACTCTGGGGCCAACGTCCTGACTTTC. As protein: CASSQELFLYSGANVLTF.

V usage is TRBV19 and J usage is TRBJ1-5, with TRBD1 as a possible D gene (5 bases). Germline assignment: CDR1 LNHDA and CDR2 SQIVND (reference sequence). The CDR3 totals 15 residues. Trimming stripped 7 bases from V and 3 bases from J, with 16 bases between. The CDR3 region has the DNA TGTGCCAGTACTCCCTTGGGGCCTCTCAATCAGCCCCAGCATTTT. This codes for CASTPLGPLNQPQHF. The full variable domain, with the rest looked up from reference TRBV19 and TRBJ1-5, is DGGITQSPKYLFRKEGQNVTLSCEQNLNHDAMYWYRQDPGQGLRLIYYSQIVNDFQKGDIAEGYSVSREKKESFPLTVTSAQKNPTAFYLCASTPLGPLNQPQHFGDGTRLSIL.

The chain is built from TRBV7-4 and TRBJ2-7; 10 bases match TRBD2. The CDR3 runs to 17 residues. Germline CDR1 SGHVT, CDR2 SQSDAQ. Trimming took 1 base from V and 2 from J; bases not matched to a gene: 8. The CDR3 DNA reads as TGTGCCAGCAGCTTAGGTTCTCGGACTAGCGGCCCCTACGAGCAGTACTTC. Its protein product is CASSLGSRTSGPYEQYF.

J is TRBJ2-2 and V is TRBV6-2 or TRBV6-3; 12 bases fit TRBD2. The germline V gene encodes CDR1 MNHEY and CDR2 SVGEGT. The CDR3 extends over 15 amino acids. Losses at the gene ends were 8 bases for V and 4 bases for J; bases not matched to a gene: 5. The CDR3 DNA reads TGTGCCAGCGTCCCGGGACTAGCGGGCACCGGGGAGCTGTTTTTT. Its translation is CASVPGLAGTGELFF.

Ten or more counts support this clonotype. This rearrangement joins TRBV20-1 to TRBJ2-7, with 7 bases matching TRBD1. The CDR3 is 13 amino acids. The V gene's germline CDR1 is DFQATT and CDR2 SNEGSKA (reference sequence). Trimming removed 4 bases from V and 2 bases from J; junction bases left unmatched: 5. The CDR3 DNA reads as TGCAGTGCTACAAACAGGGGAACCTACGAGCAGTACTTC. It encodes CSATNRGTYEQYF.

CDR3 DNA: TGTGCCAGCAGACCAGGGATGCGGGAGCTGTTTTTT. Translating it yields CASRPGMRELFF. The chain uses TRBV6-2 or TRBV6-3 and TRBJ2-2; maybe TRBD1 (5 bases). Trimming removed 6 bases from V and 9 bases from J, with 11 bases in between. The CDR3 is made up of 12 amino acids. Germline-derived CDR1 and CDR2 are MNHEY and SVGEGT.

This chain connects TRBV28 to TRBJ1-6; D not certain. Trimming left V 3 bases short and J 4 bases short, with 19 bases between. The CDR3 extends over 18 amino acids. The germline V gene has CDR1 MDHEN and CDR2 SYDVKM. CDR3 DNA sequence: TGTGCCAGCAGTTTTGGAAGGGTCGGGTCTTCATATAATTCACCCCTCCACTTT. Translated: CASSFGRVGSSYNSPLHF.

This chain joins TRBV6-2 or TRBV6-3 and TRBJ1-5, with 11 bases matching TRBD1. Germline CDR1 reads MNHEY; CDR2 reads SVGEGT. V lost 5 bases and J lost 6; bases outside the gene matches: 6. This CDR3 region has 15 residues. The CDR3 here is CASSRPGQGGQPQHF. In DNA form, the CDR3 reads TGTGCCAGCAGTCGACCGGGACAGGGGGGTCAGCCCCAGCATTTT.

There are many counts of this clonotype. The V gene is TRBV10-1, the J gene TRBJ2-1; D might be TRBD1 or TRBD2, each matching 5 bases. CDR3 length: 14 residues. V gave up 5 bases and J gave up 8 bases, with 16 bases separating them. CDR1 is WNHNN, CDR2 SYGVQD, per germline (reference sequence). CDR3 coding DNA: TGCGCCAGCAGTCCGGGACCTAGGAGGCATGAGCAGTTCTTC. Amino acids: CASSPGPRRHEQFF.

The V call is TRBV29-1, the J call TRBJ2-7, with TRBD1 matching over 7 bases. The CDR3 is 13 amino acids. CDR1 and CDR2 from the germline V gene are SQVTM and ANQGSEA. V lost 5 bases, J lost 4 bases, and 8 bases stayed unmatched. The CDR3 sequence is CSVKTGNGYEQYF. CDR3 sequence (DNA): TGCAGCGTTAAGACAGGGAATGGGTACGAGCAGTACTTC.

This clonotype was counted a few times. A much larger clone lies a single base off, so this may be a read error. This rearrangement joins TRBV12-3 or TRBV12-4 to TRBJ1-2; D unclear. The CDR3 sequence is 13 residues long. This CDR3 reads CASSFRQDYGHTF. The CDR3 DNA reads TGTGCCAGCAGTTTCCGGCAGGACTATGGCCACACCTTC.

The chain employs TRBV12-5 and TRBJ1-5, with a possible D match to TRBD1 (5 bases). This CDR3 has 13 amino acids. The germline gives CDR1 LGHNT, CDR2 FRNRAP. V lost 7 bases, J lost 7 bases, and 14 bases lay in between. This CDR3 reads CASARGEGQPQHF. CDR3 sequence (DNA): TGTGCTAGTGCCCGAGGCGAGGGGCAGCCCCAGCATTTT.

The chain is built from TRBV19 and TRBJ2-7; D possibly corresponds to TRBD2 (6 bases). In germline, CDR1 is LNHDA, CDR2 SQIVND (reference sequence). Trimming took 5 bases from V and 6 from J, leaving 14 bases between them. The CDR3 runs to 13 residues. CDR3 sequence: CASSFWGGREQYF. CDR3 bases: TGTGCCAGTAGTTTCTGGGGAGGACGCGAGCAGTACTTC.

This rearrangement joins TRBV19 to TRBJ1-1; D uncertain. Germline values: CDR1 LNHDA, CDR2 SQIVND (reference sequence). Trimming stripped 7 bases from V and 2 bases from J, with 17 bases between. The CDR3 runs to 15 residues. The CDR3 loop is CASTPPRGTNTEAFF. The CDR3 nucleotides are TGTGCCAGTACCCCCCCCAGAGGCACTAACACTGAAGCTTTCTTT.

This clonotype came up many times. V and J are TRBV27 and TRBJ2-7, with 7 positions matching TRBD1. V trimming: 3 bases; J trimming: 9 bases; junction bases outside the gene matches: 2. The germline CDR1 and CDR2 sequences are MNHEY and SMNVEV (reference sequence). CDR3 length: 11 residues. The CDR3: CASSFGDRQYF. In DNA form, the CDR3 reads TGTGCCAGCAGTTTTGGGGACAGGCAGTACTTC.

This clonotype was recorded many times. J is TRBJ2-7 and V is TRBV28, with 7 bases matching TRBD1. The CDR3 is made up of 15 amino acids. Trimming removed 5 bases from V and 3 bases from J; junction bases left unmatched: 10. Germline values: CDR1 MDHEN, CDR2 SYDVKM. DNA of the CDR3: TGTGCCAGCAGTAGAACCGGGACAGCCAACTACGAGCAGTACTTC. Translated, it gives CASSRTGTANYEQYF.

This clonotype was seen many times. This chain uses TRBV28 with TRBJ2-5; no reliable D call. CDR3 length: 12 amino acids. Germline CDR1 and CDR2: MDHEN and SYDVKM. V was trimmed by 10 bases and J by 7 bases, leaving 16 bases between them. CDR3 sequence (DNA): TGTGCCACATCCCGGTACCCGAGGACCCAGTACTTC. Protein sequence: CATSRYPRTQYF.

This clonotype was counted ten times or more. V is TRBV10-1 and J is TRBJ2-5, with unresolved D. Germline CDR1 WNHNN, CDR2 SYGVQD (reference sequence). CDR3 size: 15 residues. Trimming took off 3 bases at V and 2 bases at J, with 13 bases between the two ends. The CDR3: CASSEFRAGQETQYF. For the CDR3, the DNA is TGCGCCAGCAGTGAATTCCGGGCCGGACAAGAGACCCAGTACTTC.

This clonotype was found many times. This sequence joins TRBV28 and TRBJ2-7; D may be TRBD1 or TRBD2 (5 bases each). CDR1 is MDHEN, CDR2 SYDVKM, per germline. V was pared by 8 bases and J by 2 bases, with 19 bases between. The length of the CDR3 is 15 residues. CDR3 nucleotide sequence: TGTGCCAGCCTTTTGACGGGACGGGGAACCTACGAGCAGTACTTC. Protein product: CASLLTGRGTYEQYF.

This clonotype was observed at least ten times. The chain is built from TRBV5-5 and TRBJ2-7, with D perhaps matching TRBD2 (6 bases). The V gene lost 7 bases and the J gene lost 2 bases, with 19 bases spanning the gap. This CDR3 spans 15 amino acids. The germline V gene encodes CDR1 SGHKS and CDR2 YYEKEE (reference sequence). The CDR3 spells CASGGNWRGTYEQYF. CDR3 nucleotide sequence: TGTGCCAGCGGAGGGAATTGGCGGGGAACCTACGAGCAGTACTTC.

This clonotype has ten or more counts. The chain employs TRBV12-3 or TRBV12-4 and TRBJ1-5, with D uncertain. Trimming left V 4 bases short and J 6 bases short, with 7 bases between. The CDR3 contains 12 residues. CDR3 sequence: CASSWGSQPQHF. CDR3 bases: TGTGCCAGCAGTTGGGGAAGTCAGCCCCAGCATTTT.